This T cell receptor (beta chain) emerged from a study of vaccination effects on CD4 cells after COVID-19. Profiled with immunoSEQ multiplex PCR; TCRdb holds only in-frame clones, not every one. The sample contains about 22,000 clones, about three quarters of which appear only once. In the ViraFEST assay, antigen-specific CD4+ clonotypes were identified by expansion after peptide-pool stimulation. It was after 10 days of culture that CD4+ T cells were isolated. As their vaccination, participants received two doses of either BNT162b2 or mRNA-1273. Vaccine recipients, nucleocapsid antibody negative, had no prior SARS-CoV-2 infection. Germline V gene sequence: CDR1 MNHEY, CDR2 SVGAGI. V lost 6 bases, J lost 8 bases, and 6 bases stayed unmatched. The CDR3 spans 14 residues. In regard to this clone: Its target is not known.

The specimen comprised CD4+ T cells from PBMCs cultured with HCoV-NL63 spike peptides, sampled after COVID-19 vaccination. V usage is TRBV6-5 and J usage is TRBJ1-6; the match to TRBD1 covers 8 bases. The sequence came from a human donor who received a COVID-19 vaccine. CDR3 amino acids: CASSRTGGHSPLHF. As DNA, the CDR3 is TGTGCCAGCAGCAGAACAGGGGGACATTCACCCCTCCACTTT.